The next 31 T cell receptor beta chains were all read from a single sample in a study of a mutant IDH1 vaccine in newly diagnosed glioma. As to time point: week 5, during vaccination. Doses of 300 ug of mutant IDH1 20-mer peptide were given with topical imiquimod. Their recognized antigens are unknown. TCRdb's table, derived via immunoSEQ multiplex PCR, lists solely in-frame clones and lacks some. This table has around 34,000 clones, more than 55% appearing once. The input for sequencing was PBMCs, taken from a glioma patient whose treatment included an IDH1 peptide vaccine. These receptors came from a young woman with glioma.

This clone was seen only a few times. The chain employs TRBV10-3 and TRBJ2-3; possible D gene TRBD2, 5 bases. Germline V gene data show CDR1 as ENHRY and CDR2 as SYGVKD. V was pared by 2 bases and J by 9 bases, with 15 bases between. The CDR3 has 14 amino acids. Here the CDR3 reads CAISEPRAGETQYF. The CDR3 DNA sequence: TGTGCCATCAGTGAGCCCCGGGCGGGTGAGACGCAGTATTTT.

The V gene is TRBV28, the J gene TRBJ1-1, with no clear D. The CDR3 is 13 amino acids. Germline V gene sequence: CDR1 MDHEN, CDR2 SYDVKM. The ends were cut back, 6 bases at V and 1 base at J, with 9 bases in the middle. In DNA, the CDR3 is TGTGCCAGCAGAAGGAGTCGGAACACTGAAGCTTTCTTT. Translating it yields CASRRSRNTEAFF.

This sequence joins TRBV6-1 and TRBJ2-3; 8 bases match TRBD2. CDR1 is MNHNS, CDR2 SASEGT, per germline. The CDR3 is 15 amino acids. J lost 7 bases, V lost 3 bases, and 9 bases had no gene match. For the CDR3, the DNA is TGTGCCAGCAGTGAGGGGGTAGCGGGAAGGTATACGCAGTATTTT. Amino acid sequence: CASSEGVAGRYTQYF.

This clone occurred a few times. V is TRBV7-9 and J is TRBJ1-2; TRBD1 matches at 8 bases. This CDR3 region has 16 residues. V trimming: 4 bases; J trimming: 3 bases; junction bases outside the gene matches: 10. The germline gives CDR1 SEHNR, CDR2 FQNEAQ (reference sequence). The DNA for the CDR3 is TGTGCCAGCAGCTCGTATACGACAGGGGAGGACTATGGCTACACCTTC. The encoded protein is CASSSYTTGEDYGYTF.

The V gene is TRBV2, the J gene TRBJ2-1; TRBD2 matches at 12 bases. CDR1 SNHLY and CDR2 FYNNEI come from the germline V gene. There are 16 residues in the CDR3. The ends lost 5 bases at V and 1 base at J; junction bases unmatched: 3. The chain's CDR3 is CASSLLAGGSYNEQFF. The CDR3 DNA follows: TGTGCCAGCAGTTTACTAGCGGGGGGATCCTACAATGAGCAGTTCTTC.

This clone was observed a handful of times. The same CDR3 can be traced to other DNA sequences in this sample. The chain combines TRBV4-2 with TRBJ2-7; unclear D gene. There are 15 residues in the CDR3. The V end was cut by 0 bases, the J end by 2 bases, with 11 bases between. Germline values: CDR1 LGHNA, CDR2 YNFKEQ. CDR3 sequence (DNA): TGTGCCAGCAGCCAAGATTCCCCCGGTCCCTACGAGCAGTACTTC. It codes for CASSQDSPGPYEQYF.

This clone turned up a few times. The chain links TRBV27 to TRBJ1-5, with D maybe TRBD1 (5 bases). From germline, CDR1 is MNHEY and CDR2 SMNVEV (reference sequence). The CDR3 is made up of 15 amino acids. The germline V and J ends were trimmed by 7 bases and 1 base, with 14 bases remaining between them. CDR3 protein: CASTLFGGSNQPQHF. The CDR3 region has the DNA TGTGCCAGCACACTATTCGGGGGAAGCAATCAGCCCCAGCATTTT.

This chain joins TRBV7-2 and TRBJ2-5; tentative D call: TRBD1 (6 bases). V was shortened by 2 bases and J by 4 bases, with 11 bases between the two germline ends. Germline V gives CDR1 SGHTA, CDR2 FQGNSA. The CDR3 runs 14 residues. The CDR3: CASSLSLGGETQYF. CDR3 coding DNA: TGTGCCAGCAGCTTAAGTTTAGGGGGAGAGACCCAGTACTTC.

The rearrangement joins TRBV19 to TRBJ2-4; 8 nucleotides agree with TRBD1. The ends lost 5 bases at V and 9 bases at J; junction bases unmatched: 6. Germline V CDR1 and CDR2: LNHDA, SQIVND (reference sequence). The CDR3 has 13 residues. The CDR3 DNA reads TGTGCCAGTAGTTCGGACAGGGACGGCATTCAGTACTTC. Residues: CASSSDRDGIQYF.

In its sample, this clone was seen once. The chain combines TRBV19 with TRBJ2-1; 7 bases are shared with TRBD1. Germline trimming cut 8 bases from V and 4 bases from J; bases unmatched to any gene: 11. This CDR3 has 15 amino acids. The germline V gene has CDR1 LNHDA and CDR2 SQIVND (reference sequence). This chain's CDR3 is CASRGRGQFYNEQFF. In nucleotides, the CDR3 is TGTGCCAGTCGGGGCCGGGGACAGTTTTACAATGAGCAGTTCTTC.

This clone was counted a few times. The chain recombines TRBV6-1 with TRBJ2-5; a possible D gene is TRBD1 (5 bases). V was trimmed by 1 base and J by 6 bases, leaving 12 bases between them. In germline, CDR1 is MNHNS, CDR2 SASEGT. The CDR3 has 14 amino acids. The CDR3 reads CASSEDRSSKTQYF. CDR3 nucleotide sequence: TGTGCCAGCAGTGAAGACAGGAGCTCCAAGACCCAGTACTTC.

This chain links TRBV4-1 with TRBJ2-1; 7 nucleotides line up with TRBD1. Germline V gene sequence: CDR1 MGHRA, CDR2 YSYEKL. V trimming: 5 bases; J trimming: 10 bases; junction bases outside the gene matches: 17. This CDR3 spans 16 amino acids. The CDR3 is CASSRFGGQTSAEQFF. The CDR3 DNA sequence: TGCGCCAGCAGCAGATTTGGGGGACAGACCTCTGCGGAGCAGTTCTTC.

V and J are TRBV5-8 and TRBJ1-1; no firm D call. CDR3 length equals 15 residues. The V and J ends lost 2 bases and 1 base respectively, with 12 bases between them. Looked up from germline, CDR1 is SGHTS and CDR2 is YDEGEE. CDR3 loop: CASSFPYVQNTEAFF. The DNA for the CDR3 is TGTGCCAGCAGCTTCCCATACGTTCAGAACACTGAAGCTTTCTTT.

This clone has more than one count but fewer than ten. This chain uses TRBV11-3 with TRBJ2-2; TRBD2 might be the D (6 bases). This CDR3 has 16 amino acids. V gave up 5 bases and J gave up 1 base, with 14 bases separating them. CDR1 SGHNT and CDR2 YENEEA come from the germline V gene. In DNA form, the CDR3 reads TGTGCCAGCAGCCTCGCGGGGACGGTGAACACCGGGGAGCTGTTTTTT. The encoded protein is CASSLAGTVNTGELFF.

This chain joins TRBV6-5 and TRBJ1-1, with D possibly matching TRBD1 (6 bases). Trimming left V 2 bases short and J 2 bases short, with 15 bases between. This CDR3 has 16 amino acids. Germline CDR1 is MNHEY and CDR2 is SVGAGI. As DNA, the CDR3 is TGTGCCAGCAGTTACGGGGGGCGTGGGGTTAACACTGAAGCTTTCTTT. This gives the protein CASSYGGRGVNTEAFF.

A few counts support this clone. This chain connects TRBV19 to TRBJ1-2, with 8 bases lining up with TRBD1. The CDR3 covers 17 residues. Trimming at V came to 7 bases and at J to 10 bases, leaving 23 bases not matched to a gene. Germline CDR1 and CDR2: LNHDA and SQIVND (reference sequence). CDR3 sequence: CASTPKGGPGTGQPYTF. In nucleotides, the CDR3 is TGTGCCAGTACCCCAAAGGGGGGCCCAGGGACAGGACAACCCTACACCTTC. Full variable domain (outside the CDR3, taken from reference TRBV19 and TRBJ1-2): DGGITQSPKYLFRKEGQNVTLSCEQNLNHDAMYWYRQDPGQGLRLIYYSQIVNDFQKGDIAEGYSVSREKKESFPLTVTSAQKNPTAFYLCASTPKGGPGTGQPYTFGSGTRLTVV.

The rearrangement joins TRBV4-2 to TRBJ2-6, with TRBD1 identical over 8 bases. The CDR3 is made up of 21 amino acids. After removal of 1 base from V and 0 bases from J, the junction contained 14 bases not matched to a gene. CDR1 LGHNA and CDR2 YNFKEQ come from the germline V gene. The CDR3 spells CASSQVLGQGAAGSGANVLTF. In DNA, the CDR3 is TGTGCCAGCAGCCAAGTCTTGGGCCAGGGGGCCGCCGGCTCTGGGGCCAACGTCCTGACTTTC.

This clone has only one observation. The J gene is TRBJ2-3, the V gene TRBV6-4, with a weak D call TRBD1 (6 bases). The CDR3 is made up of 14 amino acids. Germline V gives CDR1 MRHNA, CDR2 SNTAGT. V was clipped by 4 bases and J by 5 bases, with 13 bases between them. CDR3 DNA: TGTGCCAGCAGTGTTGGGACATTTGGAGATACGCAGTATTTT. Its translation: CASSVGTFGDTQYF.

V usage is TRBV6-4 and J usage is TRBJ1-4; 10 nucleotides match TRBD1. CDR1 is MRHNA, CDR2 SNTAGT, per germline. This CDR3 is built from 16 residues. Trimming cost V 6 bases and J 5 bases; bases outside gene matches: 9. The CDR3 region is CASSPEVGQGNEKLFF. CDR3 DNA sequence: TGTGCCAGCAGCCCAGAGGTGGGACAGGGGAATGAAAAACTGTTTTTT.

V gene TRBV4-2 combines with J gene TRBJ2-1, with D unclear. Per the germline V gene, CDR1 is LGHNA and CDR2 is YNFKEQ. The V and J ends lost 1 base and 9 bases respectively, with 10 bases between them. This CDR3 comprises 13 residues. The CDR3 DNA follows: TGTGCCAGCAGCCAAGTCGGGCTGTTTGAGCAGTTCTTC. Amino acid sequence: CASSQVGLFEQFF.

The J gene is TRBJ2-1, the V gene TRBV7-2; 9 bases fit TRBD1. Trimming at V came to 5 bases and at J to 4 bases, leaving 6 bases not matched to a gene. The CDR3 has 15 residues. The V gene's germline CDR1 is SGHTA and CDR2 FQGNSA. The CDR3 region is CASSLGTGSYNEQFF. The CDR3 DNA sequence: TGTGCCAGCAGCCTCGGGACAGGGAGTTACAATGAGCAGTTCTTC.

The rearrangement links TRBV9 to TRBJ2-3; 7 nucleotides align to TRBD1. V lost 4 bases, J lost 1 base, and 6 bases stayed unmatched. The CDR3 spans 15 residues. Germline V gives CDR1 SGDLS, CDR2 YYNGEE. This CDR3 is CASSSQDRRTDTQYF. Here the CDR3 DNA reads TGTGCCAGCAGCTCCCAGGACAGGCGCACAGATACGCAGTATTTT.

V usage is TRBV10-3 and J usage is TRBJ2-7, with 7 positions matching TRBD2. Germline V gene data show CDR1 as ENHRY and CDR2 as SYGVKD. The CDR3 runs to 12 residues. J gave up 9 bases and V 8 bases, and 10 bases lay outside the gene matches. The CDR3 loop is CAIGGEGLGQYF. The CDR3 coding sequence is TGTGCCATCGGTGGGGAGGGATTGGGGCAGTACTTC.

The chain recombines TRBV23-1 with TRBJ1-6; D not resolved. TRBV23-1 is known as an ORF, though its function is uncertain. Trimming removed 1 base at V and 2 bases at J, with 15 bases between. The CDR3 sequence is 18 residues long. In DNA form, the CDR3 reads TGCGCCAGCAGTCAATACTTCTTGAGGCTCCCCTATAATTCACCCCTCCACTTT. Translated: CASSQYFLRLPYNSPLHF.

The chain is built from TRBV19 and TRBJ2-7; D is unresolved. V lost 5 bases to trimming and J lost 1 base, with 9 bases between them. The germline V gene encodes CDR1 LNHDA and CDR2 SQIVND (reference sequence). The CDR3 runs 13 residues. CDR3 sequence reads: CASSETGSYEQYF. The CDR3 DNA reads TGTGCCAGTAGTGAGACCGGTTCCTACGAGCAGTACTTC.

There are a few counts of this clone. This chain joins TRBV27 and TRBJ2-1; possibly TRBD1 for D (5 bases). The CDR3 sequence is 15 residues long. Germline V gene lookup returns CDR1 MNHEY and CDR2 SMNVEV (reference sequence). Trimming shortened V by 5 bases and J by 2 bases, and 13 bases separated the two germline ends. The chain's CDR3 is CASSPRQSTYNEQFF. The CDR3 DNA sequence: TGTGCCAGCAGTCCTAGACAGAGCACCTACAATGAGCAGTTCTTC.

V gene TRBV7-9 combines with J gene TRBJ1-1; TRBD1 matches 10 bases. J lost 5 bases, V lost 3 bases, and 9 bases had no gene match. CDR1 is SEHNR and CDR2 is FQNEAQ in the germline V gene (reference sequence). The CDR3 runs 16 residues. The CDR3 DNA reads as TGTGCCAGCAGCTTCAAAACCGGGACAGGGGATACTGAAGCTTTCTTT. Translating gives CASSFKTGTGDTEAFF.

A few counts support this clone. The chain recombines TRBV19 with TRBJ1-1; weak D call: TRBD1 (5 bases). Trimming shortened V by 3 bases and J by 5 bases, and 13 bases separated the two germline ends. CDR3 size: 14 residues. Germline values: CDR1 LNHDA, CDR2 SQIVND (reference sequence). The CDR3 loop is CASSIAGPRTEAFF. The CDR3 bases are TGTGCCAGTAGTATCGCGGGGCCGAGGACTGAAGCTTTCTTT.

This clone was seen only a few times. The V call is TRBV11-2, the J call TRBJ1-1; 7 bases agree with TRBD1. Germline V CDR1 and CDR2: SGHAT, FQNNGV. The CDR3 sequence is 15 residues long. J lost 2 bases, V lost 7 bases, and 10 bases had no gene match. The CDR3 region is CASKKNRGLNTEAFF. The CDR3 DNA is TGTGCCAGCAAAAAAAACAGGGGACTTAACACTGAAGCTTTCTTT. The variable domain in full, completed from reference TRBV11-2 and TRBJ1-1, reads EAGVAQSPRYKIIEKRQSVAFWCNPISGHATLYWYQQILGQGPKLLIQFQNNGVVDDSQLPKDRFSAERLKGVDSTLKIQPAKLEDSAVYLCASKKNRGLNTEAFFGQGTRLTVV.

The rearrangement links TRBV28 to TRBJ2-1; 13 bases align to TRBD2. The junction had 6 bases not matched to a gene; V was cut back by 5 bases and J by 8 bases. Germline CDR1 is MDHEN and CDR2 is SYDVKM. This CDR3 spans 15 amino acids. The CDR3 loop is CASSRTSGSSYEQFF. CDR3 bases: TGTGCCAGCAGTCGGACTAGCGGGAGTTCCTATGAGCAGTTCTTC.

This clone was seen just once. The chain joins TRBV7-9 to TRBJ2-7; D is perhaps TRBD2 (7 bases). From germline, CDR1 is SEHNR and CDR2 FQNEAQ (reference sequence). This CDR3 contains 14 residues. Between the trimmed V and J ends, which lost 4 bases and 3 bases, there was a span of 13 bases. In DNA, the CDR3 is TGTGCCAGCAGCTCGATCGGGGGGCTCTACGAGCAGTACTTC. This sequence encodes CASSSIGGLYEQYF.